This TCR beta chain was obtained from a study of blood T cell repertoires in COVID-19. Looking at the study overall: The United States, Italy and Spain provided the acute and convalescent COVID-19 samples. PBMCs, B-cell-depleted T cells, or T cells provided the cDNA or gDNA that made up the material.

Original methodology: Amplified reference gene primers provided the basis for estimating nucleated cell counts. Generated by immunoSEQ multiplex PCR, the TCRdb table keeps only in-frame clones and is missing some. V, J and clone size are those of that table, while D and trimming were read from the DNA. The sample yields a few hundred thousand clones, more than 80% seen once. The CDR3 has 14 amino acids. V lost 5 bases and J 0 bases, leaving 10 bases between the germline ends. Germline V gene sequence: CDR1 SEHNR, CDR2 FQNEAQ (reference sequence). The receptor's source is a man between 18 and 35 years old who had recovered from COVID-19. The genes are TRBV7-9 and TRBJ1-1; possible D gene TRBD1, 6 bases. Sequenced material: peripheral blood. CDR3 amino acids: CASSPQGLNTEAFF. The CDR3 DNA sequence: TGTGCCAGCAGCCCACAGGGTTTGAACACTGAAGCTTTCTTT. Complete variable domain (other parts from reference TRBV7-9 and TRBJ1-1): DTGVSQNPRHKITKRGQNVTFRCDPISEHNRLYWYRQTLGQGPEFLTYFQNEAQLEKSRLLSDRFSAERPKGSFSTLEIQRTEQGDSAMYLCASSPQGLNTEAFFGQGTRLTVV.